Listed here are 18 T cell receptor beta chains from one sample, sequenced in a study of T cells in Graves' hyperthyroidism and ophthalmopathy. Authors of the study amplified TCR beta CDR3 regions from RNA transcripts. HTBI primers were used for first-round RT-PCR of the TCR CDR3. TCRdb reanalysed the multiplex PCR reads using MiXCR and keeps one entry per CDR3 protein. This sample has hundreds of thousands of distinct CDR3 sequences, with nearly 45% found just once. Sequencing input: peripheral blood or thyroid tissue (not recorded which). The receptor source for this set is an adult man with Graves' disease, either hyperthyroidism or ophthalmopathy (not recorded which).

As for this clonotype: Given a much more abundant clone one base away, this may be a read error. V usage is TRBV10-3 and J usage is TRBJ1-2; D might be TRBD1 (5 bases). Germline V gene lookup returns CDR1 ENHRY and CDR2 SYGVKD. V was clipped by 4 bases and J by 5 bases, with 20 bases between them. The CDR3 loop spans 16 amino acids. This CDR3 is CAISGDSPRALYGYTF. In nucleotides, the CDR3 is TGTGCCATCAGTGGGGACTCTCCGAGGGCTCTATATGGCTACACCTTC.

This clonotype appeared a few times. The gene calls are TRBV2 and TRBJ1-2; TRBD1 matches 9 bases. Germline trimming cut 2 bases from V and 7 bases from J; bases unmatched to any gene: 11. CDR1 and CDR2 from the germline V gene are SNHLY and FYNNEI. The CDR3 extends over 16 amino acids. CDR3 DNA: TGTGCCAGCAGTGAACAAAAGGACAGGGGCACAGGTGGCTACACCTTC. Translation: CASSEQKDRGTGGYTF. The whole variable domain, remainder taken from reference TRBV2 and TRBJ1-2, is EPEVTQTPSHQVTQMGQEVILRCVPISNHLYFYWYRQILGQKVEFLVSFYNNEISEKSEIFDDQFSVERPDGSNFTLKIRSTKLEDSAMYFCASSEQKDRGTGGYTFGSGTRLTVV.

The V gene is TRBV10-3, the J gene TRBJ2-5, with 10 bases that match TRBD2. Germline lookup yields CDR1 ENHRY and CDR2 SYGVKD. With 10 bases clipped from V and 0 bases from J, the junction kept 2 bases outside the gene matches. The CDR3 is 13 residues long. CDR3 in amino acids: CATGTSDQETQYF. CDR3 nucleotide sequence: TGTGCCACTGGGACTAGCGACCAAGAGACCCAGTACTTC.

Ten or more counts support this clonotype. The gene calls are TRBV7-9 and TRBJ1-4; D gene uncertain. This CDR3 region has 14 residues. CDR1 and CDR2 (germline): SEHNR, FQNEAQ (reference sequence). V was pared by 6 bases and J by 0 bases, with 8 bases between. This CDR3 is CASSREATNEKLFF. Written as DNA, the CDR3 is TGTGCCAGCAGTCGAGAAGCAACTAATGAAAAACTGTTTTTT.

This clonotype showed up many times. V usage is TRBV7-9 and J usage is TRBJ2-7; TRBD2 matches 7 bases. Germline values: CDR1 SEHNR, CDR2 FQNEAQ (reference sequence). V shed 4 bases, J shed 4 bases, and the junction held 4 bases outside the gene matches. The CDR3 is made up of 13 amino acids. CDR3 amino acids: CASSSSGVYEQYF. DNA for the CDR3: TGTGCCAGCAGCTCTAGCGGAGTTTACGAGCAGTACTTC.

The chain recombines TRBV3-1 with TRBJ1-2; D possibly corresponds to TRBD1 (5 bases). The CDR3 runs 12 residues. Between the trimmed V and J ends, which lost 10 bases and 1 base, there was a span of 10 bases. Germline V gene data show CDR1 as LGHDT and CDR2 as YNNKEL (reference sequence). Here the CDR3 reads CATTDSNYGYTF. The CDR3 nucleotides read TGTGCCACAACCGACAGTAACTATGGCTACACCTTC.

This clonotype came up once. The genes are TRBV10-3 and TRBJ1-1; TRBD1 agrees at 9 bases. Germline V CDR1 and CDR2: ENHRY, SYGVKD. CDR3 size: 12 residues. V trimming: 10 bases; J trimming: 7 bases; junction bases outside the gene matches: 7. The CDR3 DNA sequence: TGTGCCACCTGGACAGGGGAGTATGAAGCTTTCTTT. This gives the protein CATWTGEYEAFF.

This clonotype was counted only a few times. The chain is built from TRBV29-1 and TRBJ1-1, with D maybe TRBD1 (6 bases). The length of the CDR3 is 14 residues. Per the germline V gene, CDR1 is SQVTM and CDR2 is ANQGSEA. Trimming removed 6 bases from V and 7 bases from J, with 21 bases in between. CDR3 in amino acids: CSVGRQDIVIEAFF. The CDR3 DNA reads TGCAGCGTGGGGCGACAGGATATTGTCATTGAAGCTTTCTTT.

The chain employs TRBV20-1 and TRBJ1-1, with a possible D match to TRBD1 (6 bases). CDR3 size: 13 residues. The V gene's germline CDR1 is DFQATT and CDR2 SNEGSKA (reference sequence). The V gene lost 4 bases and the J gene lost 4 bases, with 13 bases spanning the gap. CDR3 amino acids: CSATLGASTEAFF. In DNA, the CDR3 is TGCAGTGCTACACTGGGGGCCTCCACTGAAGCTTTCTTT.

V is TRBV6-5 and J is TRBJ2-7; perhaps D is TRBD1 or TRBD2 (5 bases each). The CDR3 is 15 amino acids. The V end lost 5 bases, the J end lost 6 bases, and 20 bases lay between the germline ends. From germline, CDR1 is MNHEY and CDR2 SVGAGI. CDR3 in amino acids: CASSRDGASFVEQYF. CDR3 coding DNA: TGTGCCAGCAGTCGGGACGGAGCCTCTTTTGTCGAGCAGTACTTC.

CDR3 in amino acids: CASSWGPVNQPQHF. CDR3 nucleotide sequence: TGTGCCAGCAGTTGGGGACCGGTCAATCAGCCCCAGCATTTT. The V and J genes are TRBV2 and TRBJ1-5, with a tentative D call TRBD1 (5 bases). Deletions cut 5 bases from V and 3 bases from J, with 11 bases between. The CDR3 is 14 residues long. Germline V lookup: CDR1 SNHLY, CDR2 FYNNEI.

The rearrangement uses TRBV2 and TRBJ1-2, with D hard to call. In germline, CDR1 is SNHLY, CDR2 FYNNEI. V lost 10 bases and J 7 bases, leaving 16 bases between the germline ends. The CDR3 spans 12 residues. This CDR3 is CATRRARSGYTF. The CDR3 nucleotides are TGTGCCACCCGGCGGGCACGGAGTGGCTACACCTTC. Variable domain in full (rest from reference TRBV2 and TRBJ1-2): EPEVTQTPSHQVTQMGQEVILRCVPISNHLYFYWYRQILGQKVEFLVSFYNNEISEKSEIFDDQFSVERPDGSNFTLKIRSTKLEDSAMYFCATRRARSGYTFGSGTRLTVV.

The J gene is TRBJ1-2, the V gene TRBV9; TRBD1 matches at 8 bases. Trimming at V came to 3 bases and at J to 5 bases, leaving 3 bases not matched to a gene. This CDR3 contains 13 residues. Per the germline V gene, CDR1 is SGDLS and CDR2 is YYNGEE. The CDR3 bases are TGTGCCAGCAGCGGACAGGGGTGGTATGGCTACACCTTC. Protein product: CASSGQGWYGYTF.

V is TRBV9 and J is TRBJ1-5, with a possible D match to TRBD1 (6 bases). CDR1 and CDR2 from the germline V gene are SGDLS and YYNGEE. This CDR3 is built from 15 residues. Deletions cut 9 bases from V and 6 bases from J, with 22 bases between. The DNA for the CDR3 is TGTGCCACCCCTCGATCGGGGGCATCAAGTCAGCCCCAGCATTTT. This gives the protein CATPRSGASSQPQHF.

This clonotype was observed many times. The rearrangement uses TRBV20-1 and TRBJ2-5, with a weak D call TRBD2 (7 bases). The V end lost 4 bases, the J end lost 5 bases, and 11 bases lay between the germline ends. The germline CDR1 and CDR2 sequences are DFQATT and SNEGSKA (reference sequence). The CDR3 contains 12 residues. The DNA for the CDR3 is TGCAGTGCTATGGGCGGGGGCGAGACCCAGTACTTC. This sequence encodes CSAMGGGETQYF.

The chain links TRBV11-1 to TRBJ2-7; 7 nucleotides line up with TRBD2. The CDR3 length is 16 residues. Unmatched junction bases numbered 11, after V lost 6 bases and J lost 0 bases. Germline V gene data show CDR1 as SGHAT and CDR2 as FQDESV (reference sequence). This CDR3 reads CASRGPSGVASYEQYF. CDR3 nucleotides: TGTGCCAGCAGGGGGCCGAGCGGGGTCGCCTCCTACGAGCAGTACTTC. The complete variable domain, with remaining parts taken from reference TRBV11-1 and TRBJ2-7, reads EAEVAQSPRYKITEKSQAVAFWCDPISGHATLYWYRQILGQGPELLVQFQDESVVDDSQLPKDRFSAERLKGVDSTLKIQPAELGDSAMYLCASRGPSGVASYEQYFGPGTRLTVT.

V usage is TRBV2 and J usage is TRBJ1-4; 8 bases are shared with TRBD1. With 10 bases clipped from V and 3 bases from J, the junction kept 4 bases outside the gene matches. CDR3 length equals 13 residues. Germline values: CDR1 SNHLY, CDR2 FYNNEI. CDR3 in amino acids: CAIDRGANEKLFF. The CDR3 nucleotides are TGTGCCATAGACAGGGGCGCTAATGAAAAACTGTTTTTT.

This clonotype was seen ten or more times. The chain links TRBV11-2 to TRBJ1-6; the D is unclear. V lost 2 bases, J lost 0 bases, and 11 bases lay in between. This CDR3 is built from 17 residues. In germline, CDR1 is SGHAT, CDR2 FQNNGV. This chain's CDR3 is CASSLLLPSSYNSPLHF. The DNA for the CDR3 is TGTGCCAGCAGCTTACTTTTGCCGAGCTCCTATAATTCACCCCTCCACTTT.